Below, 7 T cell receptor beta chains from the same sample are listed, as sequenced in a study of cytomegalovirus exposure and HLA in healthy donors (dated by TCRdb to 2016 to 2017). The method was the immunoSEQ multiplex PCR assay. The multiplex PCR relied on a mix of 60 forward primers for TCR Vbeta segments and 13 reverse primers for TCR Jbeta segments. The source is immuneACCESS, and TCRdb retained only in-frame sequences with V and J called. Part of the clones is not carried over; for the studies checked, unresolved V genes explain less than half of this, and the remainder is unexplained. Counted in this sample were about 110,000 clones; more than 75% of them appeared once. The top ten clonotypes cover 2% to 3% of the sample. The sequencing sample was made of PBMCs. All receptors come from a man aged 30-40 years in good health and CMV-seropositive.

The sample holds a few counts of this clone. The chain joins TRBV4-2 to TRBJ1-6; 10 bases agree with TRBD1. The CDR3 spans 16 residues. The J segment lost 9 bases and the V segment lost 4 bases, leaving 9 bases of the junction unmatched. CDR1 and CDR2 (germline): LGHNA, YNFKEQ. The CDR3 bases are TGTGCCAGCAGCCGACCCCGGGACAGGGGAATTTCACCCCTCCACTTT. Encoded protein: CASSRPRDRGISPLHF.

This clone has only a few counts. The chain recombines TRBV19 with TRBJ1-5, with 8 bases aligning to TRBD1. V was pared by 7 bases and J by 6 bases, with 11 bases of the junction left unmatched. In germline, CDR1 is LNHDA, CDR2 SQIVND (reference sequence). The length of the CDR3 is 15 residues. Written as DNA, the CDR3 is TGTGCCAGTAATCGGCCAGGACAGGGTATTCAGCCCCAGCATTTT. This encodes CASNRPGQGIQPQHF.

This clone turned up a few times. For the CDR3, the DNA is TGTGCCAGCAGCTTTGGTCAGGGAGCCAAAAACATTCAGTACTTC. It encodes CASSFGQGAKNIQYF. The chain links TRBV5-6 to TRBJ2-4, with a possible D match to TRBD1 (5 bases). The germline V gene has CDR1 SGHDT and CDR2 YYEEEE. The CDR3 sequence is 15 residues long. V gave up 2 bases and J gave up 0 bases, with 9 bases separating them. Full variable domain (rest looked up from reference TRBV5-6 and TRBJ2-4): DAGVTQSPTHLIKTRGQQVTLRCSPKSGHDTVSWYQQALGQGPQFIFQYYEEEERQRGNFPDRFSGHQFPNYSSELNVNALLLGDSALYLCASSFGQGAKNIQYFGAGTRLSVL.

This clone was detected once. The chain has TRBV5-6 and TRBJ2-5; the D is unclear. The CDR3 spans 12 residues. Germline V gives CDR1 SGHDT, CDR2 YYEEEE. The germline V and J ends were trimmed by 0 bases and 5 bases, with 5 bases remaining between them. This CDR3 is CASSLGAETQYF. As DNA, the CDR3 is TGTGCCAGCAGCTTGGGGGCGGAGACCCAGTACTTC.

The chain recombines TRBV29-1 with TRBJ1-1; 7 bases align to TRBD1. This CDR3 has 14 residues. The V and J ends lost 4 bases and 5 bases, in that order; junction bases with no gene match: 10. Per germline, CDR1 SQVTM and CDR2 ANQGSEA. The DNA of the CDR3 is TGCAGCGTTGGGCGGGCGAGGGGGCAAACTGAAGCTTTCTTT. As protein: CSVGRARGQTEAFF.

A few counts support this clone. The chain has TRBV30 and TRBJ1-6; tentatively, D is TRBD1 (6 bases). Germline CDR1 is GTSNPN and CDR2 is SVGIG (reference sequence). Trimming removed 4 bases at V and 7 bases at J, with 11 bases between. The CDR3 consists of 13 residues. The CDR3 sequence: CAWMSGVNSPLHF. Here the CDR3 DNA reads TGTGCCTGGATGTCAGGGGTCAATTCACCCCTCCACTTT.

The V and J genes are TRBV5-1 and TRBJ2-3, with no clear D. Trimming stripped 0 bases from V and 5 bases from J, with 4 bases between. Germline V gene data show CDR1 as SGHRS and CDR2 as YFSETQ. This CDR3 has 12 amino acids. The CDR3 DNA sequence: TGCGCCAGCAGCTTGGACGGAGATACGCAGTATTTT. This translates into CASSLDGDTQYF.